Here is one T cell receptor (beta chain) with its context. The data are from a study of blood T cell repertoires in COVID-19. As for the study in general: COVID-19 samples from acute and convalescent phases originated in the United States, Italy and Spain. The analysed material was cDNA or gDNA that came from T cells, B-cell-depleted T cells, or PBMCs.

This CDR3 contains 14 residues. With V trimmed by 4 bases and J by 2 bases, 4 bases remained unmatched. From germline, CDR1 is SGHRS and CDR2 YFSETQ. In the original workflow: Cell counts per sample came from amplifying reference gene primers. Some clones are missing from TCRdb's copy, which holds only in-frame ones; the method was immunoSEQ multiplex PCR. V, J and clone size are taken as reported in that table, and D and trimming were inferred from the DNA itself. The data show approximately 120,000 clones, over 80% seen once. Sequencing was carried out using peripheral blood. This TCR was recovered from a human donor in a cohort sampled during active COVID-19. The gene calls are TRBV5-1 and TRBJ2-5; 8 bases fit TRBD2. CDR3 nucleotides: TGCGCCAGCAGCCCCGGCGGGGGGCAAGAGACCCAGTACTTC. It is translated as CASSPGGGQETQYF.